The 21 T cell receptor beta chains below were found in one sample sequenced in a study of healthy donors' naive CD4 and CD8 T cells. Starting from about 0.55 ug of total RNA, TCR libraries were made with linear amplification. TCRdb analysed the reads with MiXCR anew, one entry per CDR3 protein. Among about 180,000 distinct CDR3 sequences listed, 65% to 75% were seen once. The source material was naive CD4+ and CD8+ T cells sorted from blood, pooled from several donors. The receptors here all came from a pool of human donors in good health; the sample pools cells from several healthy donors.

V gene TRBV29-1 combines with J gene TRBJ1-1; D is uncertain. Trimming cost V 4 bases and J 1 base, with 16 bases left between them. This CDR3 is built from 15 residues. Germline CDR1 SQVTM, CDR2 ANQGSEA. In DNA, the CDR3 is TGCAGCGTTGTATTGGGTCTGCTCTGGAACACTGAAGCTTTCTTT. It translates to CSVVLGLLWNTEAFF.

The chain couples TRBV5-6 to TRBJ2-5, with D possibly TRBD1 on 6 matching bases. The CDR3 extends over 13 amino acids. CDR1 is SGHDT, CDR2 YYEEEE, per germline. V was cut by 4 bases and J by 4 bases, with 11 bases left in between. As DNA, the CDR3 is TGTGCCAGCAGCAACAGGGCGGGAGAGACCCAGTACTTC. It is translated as CASSNRAGETQYF.

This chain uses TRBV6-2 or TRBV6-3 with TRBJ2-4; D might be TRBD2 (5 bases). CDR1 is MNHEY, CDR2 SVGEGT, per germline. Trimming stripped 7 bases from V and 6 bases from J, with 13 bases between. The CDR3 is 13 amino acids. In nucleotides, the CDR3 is TGTGCCAGCACGTTTACCGGGGTAAACATTCAGTACTTC. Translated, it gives CASTFTGVNIQYF.

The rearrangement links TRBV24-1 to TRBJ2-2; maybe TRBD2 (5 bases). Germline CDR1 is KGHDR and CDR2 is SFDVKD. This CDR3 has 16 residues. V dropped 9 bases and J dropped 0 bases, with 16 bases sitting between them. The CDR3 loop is CATRPDEGPNTGELFF. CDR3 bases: TGTGCCACCCGGCCCGACGAGGGCCCGAACACCGGGGAGCTGTTTTTT.

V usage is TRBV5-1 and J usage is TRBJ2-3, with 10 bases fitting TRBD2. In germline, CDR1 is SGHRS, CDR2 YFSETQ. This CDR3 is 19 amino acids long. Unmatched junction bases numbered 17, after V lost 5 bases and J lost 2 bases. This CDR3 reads CASRVRPAGGPRDTDTQYF. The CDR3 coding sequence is TGCGCCAGCAGGGTCCGACCAGCGGGAGGGCCAAGAGACACAGATACGCAGTATTTT.

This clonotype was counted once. Here the CDR3 reads CASDENSVPNYGYTF. Written as DNA, the CDR3 is TGTGCCAGCGACGAGAACAGCGTTCCTAACTATGGCTACACCTTC. The chain employs TRBV6-2 or TRBV6-3 and TRBJ1-2, with D unresolved. In germline, CDR1 is MNHEY, CDR2 SVGEGT. Trimming stripped 8 bases from V and 0 bases from J, with 16 bases between. The length of the CDR3 is 15 residues.

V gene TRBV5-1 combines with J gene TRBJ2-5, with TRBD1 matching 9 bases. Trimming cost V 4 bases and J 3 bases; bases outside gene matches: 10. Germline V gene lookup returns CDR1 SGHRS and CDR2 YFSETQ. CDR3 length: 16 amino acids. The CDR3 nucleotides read TGCGCCAGCAGCCGTACAGGGGGCCCCTCCGAAGAGACCCAGTACTTC. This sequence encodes CASSRTGGPSEETQYF.

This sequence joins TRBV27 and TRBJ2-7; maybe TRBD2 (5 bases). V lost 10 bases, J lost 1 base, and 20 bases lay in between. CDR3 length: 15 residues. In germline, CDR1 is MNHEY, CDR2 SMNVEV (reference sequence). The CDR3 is CATRRRREVSYEQYF. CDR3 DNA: TGTGCCACCCGCCGGAGGAGAGAGGTTTCCTACGAGCAGTACTTC.

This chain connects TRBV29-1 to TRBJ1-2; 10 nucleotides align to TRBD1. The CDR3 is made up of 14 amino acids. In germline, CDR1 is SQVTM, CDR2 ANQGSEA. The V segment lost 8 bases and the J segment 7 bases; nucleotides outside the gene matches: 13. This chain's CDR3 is CSFQPGQGLSGYTF. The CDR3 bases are TGCAGCTTCCAACCGGGACAGGGGTTGTCTGGCTACACCTTC.

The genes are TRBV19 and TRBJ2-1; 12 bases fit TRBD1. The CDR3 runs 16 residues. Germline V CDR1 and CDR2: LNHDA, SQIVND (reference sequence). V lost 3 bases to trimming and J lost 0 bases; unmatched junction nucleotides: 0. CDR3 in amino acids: CASSMGQGASYNEQFF. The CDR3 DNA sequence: TGTGCCAGTAGTATGGGACAGGGGGCCTCCTACAATGAGCAGTTCTTC.

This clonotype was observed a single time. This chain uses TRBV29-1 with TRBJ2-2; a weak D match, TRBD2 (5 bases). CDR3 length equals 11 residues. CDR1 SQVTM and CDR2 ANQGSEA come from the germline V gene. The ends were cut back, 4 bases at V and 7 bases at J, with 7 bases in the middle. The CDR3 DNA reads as TGCAGCGTTGGAGCGGACGGGGAGCTGTTTTTT. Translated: CSVGADGELFF.

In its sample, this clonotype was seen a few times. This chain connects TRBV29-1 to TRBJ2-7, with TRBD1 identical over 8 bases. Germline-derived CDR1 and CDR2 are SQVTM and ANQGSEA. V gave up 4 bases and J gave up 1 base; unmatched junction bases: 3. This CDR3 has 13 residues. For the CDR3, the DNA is TGCAGCGTTGCAGGGGGCACGTCCTACGAGCAGTACTTC. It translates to CSVAGGTSYEQYF.

The CDR3 nucleotides are TGTGCCAGCAGCTTGCGCGGGACTAGCCGCTCCTACGAGCAGTACTTC. Protein sequence: CASSLRGTSRSYEQYF. V gene TRBV7-8 combines with J gene TRBJ2-7; 9 positions match TRBD2. Germline V gene data show CDR1 as SGHVS and CDR2 as FQNEAQ. The CDR3 totals 16 residues. Trimming removed 3 bases from V and 0 bases from J; junction bases left unmatched: 6.

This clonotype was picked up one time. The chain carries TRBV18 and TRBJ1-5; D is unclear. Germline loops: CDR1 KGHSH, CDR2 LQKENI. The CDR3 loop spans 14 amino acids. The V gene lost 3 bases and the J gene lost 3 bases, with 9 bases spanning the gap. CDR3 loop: CASSPDGLNQPQHF. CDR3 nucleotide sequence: TGTGCCAGCTCACCCGACGGGCTCAATCAGCCCCAGCATTTT.

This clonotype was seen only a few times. The CDR3 DNA reads as TGTGCCAGCAGTGAACTCAATACGCAGTATTTT. Translating it yields CASSELNTQYF. The chain couples TRBV2 to TRBJ2-3; no clear D gene. The CDR3 runs 11 residues. Trimming took off 2 bases at V and 7 bases at J, with 4 bases between the two ends. The germline gives CDR1 SNHLY, CDR2 FYNNEI.

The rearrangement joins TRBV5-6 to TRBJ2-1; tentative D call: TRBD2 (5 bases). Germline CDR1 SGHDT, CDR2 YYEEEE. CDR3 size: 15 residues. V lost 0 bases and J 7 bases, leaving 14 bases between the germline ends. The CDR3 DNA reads TGTGCCAGCAGCTTGGGTCGAGGGCTTGTTAATGAGCAGTTCTTC. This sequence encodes CASSLGRGLVNEQFF.

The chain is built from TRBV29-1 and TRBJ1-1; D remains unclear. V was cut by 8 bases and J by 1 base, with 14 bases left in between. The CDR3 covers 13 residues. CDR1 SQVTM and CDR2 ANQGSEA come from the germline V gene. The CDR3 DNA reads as TGCAGCACCGGAGGGAATCGGAACACTGAAGCTTTCTTT. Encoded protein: CSTGGNRNTEAFF. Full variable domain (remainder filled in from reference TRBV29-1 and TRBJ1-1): SAVISQKPSRDICQRGTSLTIQCQVDSQVTMMFWYRQQPGQSLTLIATANQGSEATYESGFVIDKFPISRPNLTFSTLTVSNMSPEDSSIYLCSTGGNRNTEAFFGQGTRLTVV.

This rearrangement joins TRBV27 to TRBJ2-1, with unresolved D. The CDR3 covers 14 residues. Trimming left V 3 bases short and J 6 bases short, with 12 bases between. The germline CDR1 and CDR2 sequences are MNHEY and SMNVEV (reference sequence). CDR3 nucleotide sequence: TGTGCCAGCAGTTTGGATCTTGCGACCAATGAGCAGTTCTTC. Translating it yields CASSLDLATNEQFF.

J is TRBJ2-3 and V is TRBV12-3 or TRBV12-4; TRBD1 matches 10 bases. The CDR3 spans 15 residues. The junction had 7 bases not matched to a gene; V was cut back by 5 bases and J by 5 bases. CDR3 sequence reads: CASSPRDRGLDTQYF. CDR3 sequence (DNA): TGTGCCAGCAGTCCCCGGGACAGGGGCCTAGATACGCAGTATTTT.

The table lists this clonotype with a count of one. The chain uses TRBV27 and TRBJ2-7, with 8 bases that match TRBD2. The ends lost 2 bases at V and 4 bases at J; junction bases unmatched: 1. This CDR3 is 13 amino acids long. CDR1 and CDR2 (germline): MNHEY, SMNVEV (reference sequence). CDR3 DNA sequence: TGTGCCAGCAGTTTAGGACTAGCTTACGAGCAGTACGTC. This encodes CASSLGLAYEQYV.

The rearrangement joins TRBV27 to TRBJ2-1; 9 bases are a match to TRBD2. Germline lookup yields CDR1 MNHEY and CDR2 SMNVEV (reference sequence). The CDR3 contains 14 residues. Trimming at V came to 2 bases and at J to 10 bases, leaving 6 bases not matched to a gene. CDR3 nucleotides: TGTGCCAGCAGTTTAGCTTCTAGCGGGAAGGAGCAGTTCTTC. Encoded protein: CASSLASSGKEQFF.